These 9 T cell receptor beta chains originate from one sample sequenced in a study of shared clonotypes between healthy human individuals. Libraries were prepared by immunoSEQ multiplex PCR; TCRdb keeps only in-frame clonotypes and omits some of them. The table lists roughly 1,500,000 clones, roughly 98% of them singletons. The sample was naive CD4+ T cells sorted from blood. Subset indicated: CD45RA+ positively selected. The receptor source for this set is a man aged 25 to 40 in good health.

The chain links TRBV7-8 to TRBJ1-2; D might be TRBD1 (6 bases). CDR1 SGHVS and CDR2 FQNEAQ come from the germline V gene. Trimming took off 1 base at V and 3 bases at J, with 12 bases between the two ends. This CDR3 is built from 15 residues. The CDR3 loop reads CASSLGGRGDYGYTF. For the CDR3, the DNA is TGTGCCAGCAGCTTAGGAGGCAGGGGAGACTATGGCTACACCTTC.

A word on this clone: Other DNA sequences in the sample encode the same CDR3. This chain uses TRBV5-1 with TRBJ1-3; 7 nucleotides agree with TRBD1. V trimming: 0 bases; J trimming: 4 bases; junction bases outside the gene matches: 1. Germline loops: CDR1 SGHRS, CDR2 YFSETQ. The CDR3 has 14 amino acids. DNA for the CDR3: TGCGCCAGCAGCTTGGTACAGGGGGGAAACACCATATATTTT. It is translated as CASSLVQGGNTIYF.

The CDR3 region is CASSLAGRAGQPQHF. Here the CDR3 DNA reads TGTGCCAGCAGCTTAGCGGGCAGGGCTGGGCAGCCCCAGCATTTT. The chain links TRBV7-9 to TRBJ1-5; the D gene is possibly TRBD1 (5 bases). The CDR3 covers 15 residues. V shed 0 bases and J shed 7 bases, with 13 bases lying between them. Looked up from germline, CDR1 is SEHNR and CDR2 is FQNEAQ (reference sequence).

This chain joins TRBV5-1 and TRBJ2-7, with D uncertain. The CDR3 has 13 residues. V lost 0 bases, J lost 6 bases, and 10 bases lay in between. Germline values: CDR1 SGHRS, CDR2 YFSETQ. In nucleotides, the CDR3 is TGCGCCAGCAGCTTGGGCTCTACGGGCGAGCAGTACTTC. Translated: CASSLGSTGEQYF. Full variable domain (remainder filled in from reference TRBV5-1 and TRBJ2-7): KAGVTQTPRYLIKTRGQQVTLSCSPISGHRSVSWYQQTPGQGLQFLFEYFSETQRNKGNFPGRFSGRQFSNSRSEMNVSTLELGDSALYLCASSLGSTGEQYFGPGTRLTVT.

The chain joins TRBV30 to TRBJ1-5, with 10 bases matching TRBD1. The CDR3 length is 15 residues. V was pared by 5 bases and J by 2 bases, with 6 bases of the junction left unmatched. Per germline, CDR1 GTSNPN and CDR2 SVGIG (reference sequence). This CDR3 reads CAWAPTGGGNQPQHF. As DNA, the CDR3 is TGTGCCTGGGCGCCGACAGGGGGCGGCAATCAGCCCCAGCATTTT.

This clone was observed a single time. The rearrangement uses TRBV27 and TRBJ2-5; D assignment may be TRBD1 or TRBD2 (5 bases each). CDR3 length: 15 amino acids. V was shortened by 4 bases and J by 2 bases, with 14 bases between the two germline ends. The germline V gene encodes CDR1 MNHEY and CDR2 SMNVEV (reference sequence). The CDR3 protein is CASSSSRGRQETQYF. The CDR3 DNA reads as TGTGCCAGCAGTTCCTCCCGGGGACGGCAAGAGACCCAGTACTTC.

CDR3 in amino acids: CASSPEGQLPTGELFF. CDR3 coding DNA: TGTGCCAGCAGCCCCGAGGGACAGCTACCCACCGGGGAGCTGTTTTTT. The V gene is TRBV11-3, the J gene TRBJ2-2; 7 bases fit TRBD1. Germline V CDR1 and CDR2: SGHNT, YENEEA. This CDR3 is 16 amino acids long. Germline trimming cut 5 bases from V and 4 bases from J; bases unmatched to any gene: 10.

V gene TRBV5-1 combines with J gene TRBJ1-4; D is undetermined. The CDR3 spans 15 residues. Germline loops: CDR1 SGHRS, CDR2 YFSETQ. The V gene lost 4 bases and the J gene lost 7 bases, with 17 bases spanning the gap. Written as DNA, the CDR3 is TGCGCCAGCAGCCCGGACCTCATCGGCGGTGAAAAACTGTTTTTT. This translates into CASSPDLIGGEKLFF.

This clone was seen just once. V gene TRBV6-1 combines with J gene TRBJ2-7, with TRBD1 matching over 10 bases. The CDR3 is made up of 14 amino acids. V shed 6 bases and J 6 bases; nucleotides not matched to a gene: 8. In germline, CDR1 is MNHNS, CDR2 SASEGT. The CDR3 reads CASRDPGQGFEQYF. The CDR3 coding sequence is TGTGCCAGCAGAGATCCGGGACAGGGGTTCGAGCAGTACTTC.